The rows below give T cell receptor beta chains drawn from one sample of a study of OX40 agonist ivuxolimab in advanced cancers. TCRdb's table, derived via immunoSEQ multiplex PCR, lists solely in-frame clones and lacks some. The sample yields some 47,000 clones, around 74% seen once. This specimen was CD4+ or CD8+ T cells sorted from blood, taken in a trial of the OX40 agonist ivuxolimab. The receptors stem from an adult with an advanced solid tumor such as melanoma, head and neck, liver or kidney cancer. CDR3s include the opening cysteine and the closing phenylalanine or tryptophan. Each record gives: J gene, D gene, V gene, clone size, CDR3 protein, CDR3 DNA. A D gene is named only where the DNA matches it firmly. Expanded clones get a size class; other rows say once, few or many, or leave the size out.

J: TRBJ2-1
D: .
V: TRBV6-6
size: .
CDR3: CASSLLSSYNEQFF
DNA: TGTGCCAGCAGTCTTCTGAGCTCCTACAATGAGCAGTTCTTC

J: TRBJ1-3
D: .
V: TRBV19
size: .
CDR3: CASTPADRFSGNTIYF
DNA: TGTGCCAGTACCCCCGCGGACAGATTCTCTGGAAACACCATATATTTT

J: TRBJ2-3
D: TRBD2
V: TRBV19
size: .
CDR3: CASSPASGRTDTQYF
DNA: TGTGCCAGTAGTCCAGCTAGCGGACGCACAGATACGCAGTATTTT

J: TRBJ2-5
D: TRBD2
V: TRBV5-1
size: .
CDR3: CASSLSLAGGQETQYF
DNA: TGCGCCAGCAGCTTGTCACTAGCGGGGGGTCAGGAGACCCAGTACTTC

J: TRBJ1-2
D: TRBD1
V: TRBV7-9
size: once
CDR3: CASSLGQVAEGYTF
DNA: TGTGCCAGCAGCTTGGGACAGGTGGCAGAGGGCTACACCTTC

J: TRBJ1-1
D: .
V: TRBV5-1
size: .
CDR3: CASSVEGETEAFF
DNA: TGCGCCAGCAGCGTTGAAGGGGAGACTGAAGCTTTCTTT

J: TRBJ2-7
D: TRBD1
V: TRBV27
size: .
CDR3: CASSLSRQGAASYEQYF
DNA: TGTGCCAGCAGTTTATCGAGGCAGGGGGCCGCCTCCTACGAGCAGTACTTC

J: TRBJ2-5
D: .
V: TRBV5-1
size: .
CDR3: CASSARTRGPETQYF
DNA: TGCGCCAGCAGCGCGCGAACAAGGGGCCCAGAGACCCAGTACTTC

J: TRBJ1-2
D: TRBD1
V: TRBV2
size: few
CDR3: CASSDLDRGSYGYTF
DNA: TGTGCCAGCAGTGATCTCGACAGGGGGAGCTATGGCTACACCTTC

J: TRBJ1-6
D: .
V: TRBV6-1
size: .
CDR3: CASSERDGESPLHF
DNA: TGTGCCAGCAGTGAACGGGACGGAGAGTCACCCCTCCACTTT

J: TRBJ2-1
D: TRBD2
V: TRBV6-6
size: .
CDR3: CAARETSGTKEQFF
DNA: TGTGCCGCCCGTGAGACTAGCGGGACCAAAGAGCAGTTCTTC

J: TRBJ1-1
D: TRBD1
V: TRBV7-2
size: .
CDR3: CASSLTGGLSFF
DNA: TGTGCCAGCAGCTTGACAGGGGGCCTGTCTTTCTTT

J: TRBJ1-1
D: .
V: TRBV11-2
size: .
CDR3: CASSPTGMNTEAFF
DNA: TGTGCCAGCAGCCCGACGGGAATGAACACTGAAGCTTTCTTT

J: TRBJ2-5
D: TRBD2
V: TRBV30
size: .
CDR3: CAHKTPGTSGGETQYF
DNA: TGTGCTCACAAAACCCCCGGGACTAGCGGGGGAGAGACCCAGTACTTC

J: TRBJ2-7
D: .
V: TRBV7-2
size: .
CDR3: CASSSDRQYHSYEQYF
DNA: TGTGCCAGCAGCTCAGACAGGCAATATCACTCCTACGAGCAGTACTTC

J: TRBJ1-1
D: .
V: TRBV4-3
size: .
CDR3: CASSQGRASTEAFF
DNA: TGCGCCAGCAGCCAAGGCCGGGCCAGCACTGAAGCTTTCTTT

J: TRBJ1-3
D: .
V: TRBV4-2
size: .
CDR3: CASSQVVLSGNTIYF
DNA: TGTGCCAGCAGCCAAGTGGTTCTGTCTGGAAACACCATATATTTT

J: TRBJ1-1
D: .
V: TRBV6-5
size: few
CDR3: CASSQANTEAFF
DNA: TGTGCCAGCAGTCAAGCGAACACTGAAGCTTTCTTT

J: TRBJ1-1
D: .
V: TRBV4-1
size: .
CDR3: CASSQVKGVLNTEAFF
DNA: TGCGCCAGCAGCCAAGTAAAAGGCGTACTAAACACTGAAGCTTTCTTT

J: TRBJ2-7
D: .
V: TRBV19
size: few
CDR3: CASSARSEQYF
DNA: TGTGCCAGTAGTGCCAGAAGCGAGCAGTACTTC

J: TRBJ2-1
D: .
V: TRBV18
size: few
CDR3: CASSPWDRRSSYNEQFF
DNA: TGTGCCAGCTCACCGTGGGACCGAAGAAGCTCCTACAATGAGCAGTTCTTC

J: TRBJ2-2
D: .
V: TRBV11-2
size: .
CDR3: CASSLVEGELFF
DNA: TGTGCCAGCAGCTTAGTGGAGGGGGAGCTGTTTTTT

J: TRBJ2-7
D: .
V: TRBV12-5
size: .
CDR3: CASGSNTRGRDEQYF
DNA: TGTGCTAGTGGATCCAATACCAGGGGAAGGGACGAGCAGTACTTC

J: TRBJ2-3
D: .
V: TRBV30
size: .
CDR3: CAWAYLDTQYF
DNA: TGTGCCTGGGCCTATTTGGATACGCAGTATTTT

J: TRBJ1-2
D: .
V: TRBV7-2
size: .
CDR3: CASSLEGDGYTF
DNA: TGTGCCAGCAGCTTAGAAGGTGATGGCTACACCTTC

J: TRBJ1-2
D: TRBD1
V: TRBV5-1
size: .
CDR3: CASSFDRGADGYTF
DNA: TGCGCCAGCAGCTTCGACAGGGGGGCCGATGGCTACACCTTC

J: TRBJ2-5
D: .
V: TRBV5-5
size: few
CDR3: CASSFQAQETQYF
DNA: TGTGCCAGCAGCTTTCAGGCGCAAGAGACCCAGTACTTC

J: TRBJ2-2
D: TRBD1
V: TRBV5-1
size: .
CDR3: CASSWTGTGVAGELFF
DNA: TGCGCCAGCAGTTGGACCGGGACAGGAGTCGCCGGGGAGCTGTTTTTT

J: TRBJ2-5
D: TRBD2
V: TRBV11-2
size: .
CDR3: CASSLGAGEETQYF
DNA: TGTGCCAGCAGCTTGGGTGCGGGGGAAGAGACCCAGTACTTC

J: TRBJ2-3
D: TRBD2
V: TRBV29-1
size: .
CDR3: CSVGGLAGASRGHTQYF
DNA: TGCAGCGTTGGAGGACTAGCGGGGGCGTCGAGGGGGCATACGCAGTATTTT

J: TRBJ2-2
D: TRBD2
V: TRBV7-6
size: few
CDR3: CASSLVAGGRGELFF
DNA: TGTGCCAGCAGCTTAGTAGCGGGAGGGCGCGGGGAGCTGTTTTTT

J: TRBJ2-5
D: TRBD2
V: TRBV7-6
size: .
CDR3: CASSLEGGRQETQYF
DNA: TGTGCCAGCAGCTTAGAAGGCGGGAGACAAGAGACCCAGTACTTC

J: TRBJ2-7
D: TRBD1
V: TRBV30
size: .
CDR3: CAWSVRDSYEQYF
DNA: TGTGCCTGGAGTGTCCGGGACAGCTACGAGCAGTACTTC

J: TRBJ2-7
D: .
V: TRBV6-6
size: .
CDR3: CASSYSSYEQYF
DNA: TGTGCCAGCAGTTACTCGAGCTACGAGCAGTACTTC

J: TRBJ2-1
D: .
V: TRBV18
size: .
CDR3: CASSPRLERELYNEQFF
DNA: TGTGCCAGCTCACCACGCCTCGAACGGGAGCTCTACAATGAGCAGTTCTTC

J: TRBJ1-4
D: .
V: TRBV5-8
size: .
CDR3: CASSLRWTGGELFF
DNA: TGTGCCAGCAGCCTGCGCTGGACGGGGGGGGAACTGTTTTTT

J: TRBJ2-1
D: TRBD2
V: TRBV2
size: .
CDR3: CASSVPIRGTSGRGEQFF
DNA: TGTGCCAGCAGTGTCCCTATTAGGGGGACTAGCGGGAGAGGGGAGCAGTTCTTC

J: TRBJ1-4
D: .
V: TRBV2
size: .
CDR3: CASSDIEKLFF
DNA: TGTGCCAGCAGTGATATAGAAAAACTGTTTTTT

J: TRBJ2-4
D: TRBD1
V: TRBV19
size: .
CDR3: CASSRTGGSADIQYF
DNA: TGTGCCAGTAGTCGGACAGGGGGCTCGGCGGACATTCAGTACTTC

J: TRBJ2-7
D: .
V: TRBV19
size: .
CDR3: CASRRESSYEQYF
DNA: TGTGCCAGTAGGAGGGAGAGCTCCTACGAGCAGTACTTC

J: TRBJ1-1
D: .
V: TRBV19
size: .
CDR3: CASSDRGVNTEAFF
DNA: TGTGCCAGTAGTGACCGCGGGGTGAACACTGAAGCTTTCTTT

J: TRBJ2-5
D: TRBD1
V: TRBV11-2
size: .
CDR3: CASSLRLRDRQETQYF
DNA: TGTGCCAGCAGCTTAAGACTCCGGGACAGGCAAGAGACCCAGTACTTC

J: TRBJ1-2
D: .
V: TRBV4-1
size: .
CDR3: CASSPEGRRNYGYTF
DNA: TGCGCCAGCAGCCCCGAGGGGAGACGGAACTATGGCTACACCTTC

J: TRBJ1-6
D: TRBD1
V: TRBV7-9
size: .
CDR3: CASSSGGYNSPLHF
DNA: TGTGCCAGCAGCTCAGGGGGCTATAATTCACCCCTCCACTTT

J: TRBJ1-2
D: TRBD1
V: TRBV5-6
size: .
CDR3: CASSLVGQGDGYTF
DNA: TGTGCCAGCAGCTTGGTTGGACAGGGGGATGGCTACACCTTC

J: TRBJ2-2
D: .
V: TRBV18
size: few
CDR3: CASSPPFPGRAPGELFF
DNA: TGTGCCAGCTCACCACCTTTCCCCGGACGGGCCCCCGGGGAGCTGTTTTTT

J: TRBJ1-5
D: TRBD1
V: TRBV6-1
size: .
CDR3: CASSESPTGGNQPQHF
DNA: TGTGCCAGCAGTGAATCCCCGACAGGGGGCAATCAGCCCCAGCATTTT

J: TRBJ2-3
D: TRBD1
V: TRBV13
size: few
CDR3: CASSGRTGGSDTQYF
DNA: TGTGCCAGCAGCGGACGGACAGGGGGCTCAGATACGCAGTATTTT

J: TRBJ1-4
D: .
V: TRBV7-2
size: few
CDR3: CASSSPASNREKKLFF
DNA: TGTGCCAGCAGCTCGCCGGCCTCGAATCGTGAGAAAAAACTGTTTTTT

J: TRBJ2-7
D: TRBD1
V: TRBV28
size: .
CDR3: CASSSPGQVPHEQYF
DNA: TGTGCCAGCAGTTCACCGGGACAGGTCCCCCACGAGCAGTACTTC

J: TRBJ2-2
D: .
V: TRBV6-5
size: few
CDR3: CASTQLYGAGELFF
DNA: TGTGCCAGCACCCAGTTATACGGCGCCGGGGAGCTGTTTTTT

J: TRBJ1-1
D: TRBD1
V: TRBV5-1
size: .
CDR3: CASSLGAGGGTEAFF
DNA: TGCGCCAGCAGCTTGGGGGCAGGGGGGGGCACTGAAGCTTTCTTT

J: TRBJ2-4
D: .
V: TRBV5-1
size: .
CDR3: CASRAVLGSKNIQYF
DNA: TGCGCCAGCAGGGCCGTCCTGGGTTCCAAAAACATTCAGTACTTC

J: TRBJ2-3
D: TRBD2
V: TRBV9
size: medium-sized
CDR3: CASSLRGDSTDTQYF
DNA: TGTGCCAGCAGCTTGCGGGGGGACAGCACAGATACGCAGTATTTT

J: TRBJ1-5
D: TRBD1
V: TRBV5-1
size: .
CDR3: CASSLGTGGNQPQHF
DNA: TGCGCCAGCAGCTTGGGGACAGGGGGCAATCAGCCCCAGCATTTT

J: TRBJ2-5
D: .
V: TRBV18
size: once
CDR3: CASSPRRRETQYF
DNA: TGTGCCAGCTCACCCCGTCGGAGGGAGACCCAGTACTTC

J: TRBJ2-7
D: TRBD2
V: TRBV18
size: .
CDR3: CASSLLAGEYEQYF
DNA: TGTGCCAGCTCGTTACTAGCGGGAGAGTACGAGCAGTACTTC

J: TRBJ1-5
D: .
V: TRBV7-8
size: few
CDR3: CASSLDGVQPQHF
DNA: TGTGCCAGCAGCTTGGACGGGGTTCAGCCCCAGCATTTT

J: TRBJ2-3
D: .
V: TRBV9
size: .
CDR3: CASSVQGREGDTQYF
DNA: TGTGCCAGCAGCGTCCAGGGACGGGAAGGCGATACGCAGTATTTT

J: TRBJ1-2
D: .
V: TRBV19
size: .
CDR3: CASSSRGRTDYGYTF
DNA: TGTGCCAGTAGTTCTCGAGGGCGGACTGACTATGGCTACACCTTC